These 25 T cell receptor beta chains came from one sample sequenced in a study of response to subunit inactivated influenza vaccine. Via MiXCR, TCRdb re-called the RT-PCR reads, giving one row per CDR3 protein. Of roughly 760,000 distinct CDR3 sequences in the sample, about 20% were seen once. The source material was PBMCs from blood, sampled about 5 days after vaccination. The source of these receptors is a man aged 50-60 years who received an inactivated influenza vaccine.

The J gene is TRBJ2-1, the V gene TRBV12-3 or TRBV12-4; 10 nucleotides agree with TRBD2. The CDR3 consists of 15 residues. After removal of 3 bases from V and 5 bases from J, the junction contained 4 bases not matched to a gene. The CDR3, as DNA: TGTGCCAGCAGTTTCGGACTAGCGGCCAACAATGAGCAGTTCTTC. Protein product: CASSFGLAANNEQFF.

The table lists this clonotype with many counts. The genes are TRBV12-3 or TRBV12-4 and TRBJ2-5; D uncertain. The CDR3 consists of 13 residues. The germline V and J ends were trimmed by 3 bases and 3 bases, with 8 bases remaining between them. CDR3 amino acids: CASSLILEETQYF. The CDR3 DNA reads as TGTGCCAGCAGTTTGATCCTCGAAGAGACCCAGTACTTC.

This clonotype was detected only a few times. This chain links TRBV7-2 with TRBJ2-2; no definite D call. Germline V gives CDR1 SGHTA, CDR2 FQGNSA. The length of the CDR3 is 15 residues. Trimming stripped 4 bases from V and 4 bases from J, with 13 bases between. The CDR3 sequence is CASSSRKKSTGELFF. In DNA, the CDR3 is TGTGCCAGCAGCTCACGGAAGAAAAGCACCGGGGAGCTGTTTTTT.

The chain recombines TRBV11-2 with TRBJ2-5; D gene uncertain. The CDR3 length is 13 residues. Trimming left V 5 bases short and J 7 bases short, with 14 bases between. CDR1 is SGHAT and CDR2 is FQNNGV in the germline V gene. The CDR3 DNA follows: TGTGCCAGCAGCCCAGTCCAATCCGGGACCCAGTACTTC. Encoded protein: CASSPVQSGTQYF.

The chain joins TRBV20-1 to TRBJ2-2; 10 nucleotides match TRBD2. The CDR3 runs 15 residues. Germline lookup yields CDR1 DFQATT and CDR2 SNEGSKA (reference sequence). V dropped 7 bases and J dropped 7; count of bases not matched to a gene: 12. This CDR3 is CSVVSGGARGGELFF. The CDR3 nucleotides read TGCAGTGTCGTGAGCGGGGGGGCCCGGGGCGGGGAGCTGTTTTTT.

The V gene is TRBV5-1, the J gene TRBJ2-1; D may correspond to TRBD1 or TRBD2 (6 bases each). This CDR3 contains 14 residues. Trimming cost V 4 bases and J 8 bases, with 16 bases left between them. CDR1 and CDR2 (germline): SGHRS, YFSETQ. CDR3 bases: TGCGCCAGCAGCACGGAGGGCAGGGGCTATGAGCAGTTCTTC. Amino acid sequence: CASSTEGRGYEQFF.

The chain couples TRBV5-6 to TRBJ2-1; no clear D gene. CDR1 SGHDT and CDR2 YYEEEE come from the germline V gene. The CDR3 loop spans 15 amino acids. The V gene lost 0 bases and the J gene lost 4 bases, with 11 bases spanning the gap. CDR3 sequence reads: CASSLGSSLYNEQFF. For the CDR3, the DNA is TGTGCCAGCAGCTTGGGGTCTTCACTTTACAATGAGCAGTTCTTC.

This clonotype turned up a few times. The chain recombines TRBV5-1 with TRBJ1-2, with D possibly TRBD1 on 6 matching bases. The germline gives CDR1 SGHRS, CDR2 YFSETQ. The CDR3 is 15 amino acids. The V end lost 5 bases, the J end lost 1 base, and 15 bases lay between the germline ends. The CDR3 DNA reads as TGCGCCAGCAGAAACCAACAGGGAGTTAACTATGGCTACACCTTC. Its protein product is CASRNQQGVNYGYTF.

The table lists this clonotype with a few counts. The chain joins TRBV7-2 to TRBJ2-3; 7 bases map to TRBD2. The CDR3 is 16 residues long. CDR1 is SGHTA, CDR2 FQGNSA, per germline. V was pared by 3 bases and J by 4 bases, with 10 bases of the junction left unmatched. The CDR3 loop is CASSFLGGGRADTQYF. As DNA, the CDR3 is TGTGCCAGCAGCTTCTTGGGGGGGGGTCGCGCAGATACGCAGTATTTT.

V is TRBV28 and J is TRBJ1-6; TRBD1 matches at 7 bases. The CDR3 is made up of 17 amino acids. Germline-derived CDR1 and CDR2 are MDHEN and SYDVKM. The ends lost 5 bases at V and 5 bases at J; junction bases unmatched: 12. The CDR3 loop is CASSPTFDRADNSPLHF. The DNA for the CDR3 is TGTGCCAGCAGTCCAACCTTCGACAGGGCGGATAATTCACCCCTCCACTTT.

The J gene is TRBJ2-7, the V gene TRBV20-1; D is unclear. Per germline, CDR1 DFQATT and CDR2 SNEGSKA (reference sequence). CDR3 length equals 11 residues. V was trimmed by 0 bases and J by 4 bases, leaving 4 bases between them. CDR3 residues: CSARDHYEQYF. The CDR3, as DNA: TGCAGTGCTAGAGATCATTACGAGCAGTACTTC.

The chain uses TRBV20-1 and TRBJ2-7; 7 bases agree with TRBD1. Trimming took 2 bases from V and 1 from J; bases not matched to a gene: 11. Germline V gene data show CDR1 as DFQATT and CDR2 as SNEGSKA (reference sequence). The CDR3 has 16 residues. Here the CDR3 DNA reads TGCAGTGCTAGACCCACCTCGGGACAGCCTTCCTACGAGCAGTACTTC. The encoded protein is CSARPTSGQPSYEQYF.

V gene TRBV20-1 combines with J gene TRBJ1-6, with 7 bases aligning to TRBD1. Germline V gives CDR1 DFQATT, CDR2 SNEGSKA (reference sequence). The CDR3 consists of 15 residues. J gave up 6 bases and V 5 bases, and 10 bases lay outside the gene matches. This CDR3 is CSAGRSTGANSPLHF. The DNA of the CDR3 is TGCAGTGCTGGCAGATCAACAGGGGCTAATTCACCCCTCCACTTT.

This sequence joins TRBV19 and TRBJ2-7, with 8 positions matching TRBD2. Germline CDR1 reads LNHDA; CDR2 reads SQIVND (reference sequence). Trimming took 4 bases from V and 5 from J; bases not matched to a gene: 10. The CDR3 consists of 15 residues. This chain's CDR3 is CASSTIEAGENEQYF. CDR3 in DNA: TGTGCCAGTAGTACAATCGAAGCGGGAGAGAACGAGCAGTACTTC.

The genes are TRBV5-1 and TRBJ2-4; D is ambiguous. The CDR3 has 17 amino acids. With 1 base removed from V and 1 base from J, the gap between germline ends came to 15 bases. Germline V CDR1 and CDR2: SGHRS, YFSETQ. The CDR3: CASSLTPGFWAKNIQYF. The CDR3 DNA sequence: TGCGCCAGCAGCTTGACCCCAGGATTTTGGGCCAAAAACATTCAGTACTTC.

The chain couples TRBV5-1 to TRBJ2-7, with D perhaps being TRBD1 or TRBD2 (5 bases each). Trimming shortened V by 3 bases and J by 2 bases, and 12 bases separated the two germline ends. CDR3 size: 14 residues. Per germline, CDR1 SGHRS and CDR2 YFSETQ. CDR3 in amino acids: CASSWGTETYEQYF. CDR3 DNA: TGCGCCAGCAGCTGGGGGACGGAGACCTACGAGCAGTACTTC.

About this clonotype itself: Relative to the germline gene, one junction end is altered; a read error may explain this. The chain combines TRBV7-7 with TRBJ2-2, with D perhaps TRBD2 (6 bases). The CDR3 has 15 residues. The V gene's germline CDR1 is SSHAT and CDR2 FNYEAQ (reference sequence). For the CDR3, the DNA is TGTGCTAGCAGCTTAGCGGCAGGGAACATCGGGGAGCTGTTTTTT. Translating gives CASSLAAGNIGELFF.

The chain uses TRBV5-1 and TRBJ2-5, with D possibly being TRBD2 (5 bases). CDR3 size: 14 residues. V gave up 0 bases and J gave up 3 bases, with 9 bases separating them. Per germline, CDR1 SGHRS and CDR2 YFSETQ. CDR3 sequence: CASSLASGKETQYF. In DNA, the CDR3 is TGCGCCAGCAGCTTGGCTTCGGGGAAAGAGACCCAGTACTTC. The full variable domain, its missing parts supplied by reference TRBV5-1 and TRBJ2-5, is KAGVTQTPRYLIKTRGQQVTLSCSPISGHRSVSWYQQTPGQGLQFLFEYFSETQRNKGNFPGRFSGRQFSNSRSEMNVSTLELGDSALYLCASSLASGKETQYFGPGTRLLVL.

V gene TRBV20-1 combines with J gene TRBJ2-7; the match to TRBD1 covers 9 bases. Germline CDR1 is DFQATT and CDR2 is SNEGSKA (reference sequence). V lost 6 bases to trimming and J lost 2 bases; unmatched junction nucleotides: 8. The CDR3 has 14 residues. The CDR3 DNA reads TGCAGTGCACCGGGGGACAGGGTTACCTACGAGCAGTACTTC. This sequence encodes CSAPGDRVTYEQYF.

This chain links TRBV29-1 with TRBJ2-1; maybe TRBD1 (5 bases). CDR3 length: 14 residues. With 6 bases removed from V and 2 bases from J, the gap between germline ends came to 14 bases. Germline-derived CDR1 and CDR2 are SQVTM and ANQGSEA. The DNA of the CDR3 is TGCAGCGTAGTGACAGCGACTCCCTACAATGAGCAGTTCTTC. Translating it yields CSVVTATPYNEQFF.

This clonotype was seen a handful of times. The chain joins TRBV20-1 to TRBJ1-2; 7 positions agree with TRBD1. CDR1 DFQATT and CDR2 SNEGSKA come from the germline V gene (reference sequence). J lost 7 bases, V lost 8 bases, and 13 bases had no gene match. This CDR3 comprises 13 residues. CDR3 DNA: TGCAGTTACCTAACCGGGACAGCGTTTGGCTACACCTTC. Encoded protein: CSYLTGTAFGYTF.

The sample holds a few counts of this clonotype. The CDR3 region is CASSRLTSGISEKLFF. The DNA of the CDR3 is TGTGCCAGCAGCCGACTGACCTCGGGGATAAGTGAAAAACTGTTTTTT. This chain connects TRBV3-1 to TRBJ1-4; D remains unclear. CDR3 length: 16 amino acids. Germline V gene lookup returns CDR1 LGHDT and CDR2 YNNKEL (reference sequence). The V gene lost 4 bases and the J gene lost 7 bases, with 19 bases spanning the gap. The whole variable domain, remainder taken from reference TRBV3-1 and TRBJ1-4, is DTAVSQTPKYLVTQMGNDKSIKCEQNLGHDTMYWYKQDSKKFLKIMFSYNNKELIINETVPNRFSPKSPDKAHLNLHINSLELGDSAVYFCASSRLTSGISEKLFFGSGTQLSVL.

This clonotype was seen only a few times. CDR3 nucleotide sequence: TGCAGTGCTAGTGCGGGACCGACCCGCGAGCAGTACTTC. It specifies CSASAGPTREQYF. This chain links TRBV20-1 with TRBJ2-7; D perhaps matches TRBD2 (6 bases). CDR3 length equals 13 residues. From germline, CDR1 is DFQATT and CDR2 SNEGSKA (reference sequence). Trimming took off 3 bases at V and 6 bases at J, with 15 bases between the two ends.

The chain is built from TRBV29-1 and TRBJ2-1; no clear D gene. V shed 4 bases and J shed 3 bases, with 13 bases lying between them. CDR1 is SQVTM and CDR2 is ANQGSEA in the germline V gene. The CDR3 spans 14 residues. Here the CDR3 DNA reads TGCAGCGTTGTCACGGCAAAAAACTACAATGAGCAGTTCTTC. It codes for CSVVTAKNYNEQFF.

The chain has TRBV20-1 and TRBJ2-7; TRBD2 matches 8 bases. V shed 3 bases and J 4 bases; nucleotides not matched to a gene: 8. The germline V gene has CDR1 DFQATT and CDR2 SNEGSKA (reference sequence). There are 14 residues in the CDR3. The CDR3 is CSARTGGGRYEQYF. CDR3 DNA sequence: TGCAGTGCTAGGACCGGGGGGGGCCGTTACGAGCAGTACTTC.